The 25 T cell receptor beta chains listed next were all sequenced from one sample in a study of cytomegalovirus exposure and HLA in healthy donors. In the PCR, 60 Vbeta and 13 Jbeta primers were used. TCRdb's copy holds only in-frame clones and misses some; the assay was immunoSEQ multiplex PCR. The record lists about 59,000 clones, of which the ten most abundant hold around 5%. The sequenced sample consisted of PBMCs. Receptors were obtained from a man aged 30 to 39 in good health and CMV-seropositive.

The chain uses TRBV15 and TRBJ1-1; TRBD1 matches at 7 bases. This CDR3 contains 15 residues. The V and J ends lost 3 bases and 5 bases, in that order; junction bases with no gene match: 9. Germline lookup yields CDR1 LNHNV and CDR2 YYDKDF (reference sequence). The CDR3 bases are TGTGCCACCAGCAGTCCACAGGGGCCGGTAACTGAAGCTTTCTTT. Protein: CATSSPQGPVTEAFF. Based on the CDR3 plus reference TRBV15 and TRBJ1-1, the full variable domain is DAMVIQNPRYQVTQFGKPVTLSCSQTLNHNVMYWYQQKSSQAPKLLFHYYDKDFNNEADTPDNFQSRRPNTSFCFLDIRSPGLGDTAMYLCATSSPQGPVTEAFFGQGTRLTVV.

Written as DNA, the CDR3 is TGTGCCAGCAGTCTAGGGGATTATGGCTACACCTTC. Encoded protein: CASSLGDYGYTF. The chain carries TRBV28 and TRBJ1-2, with D perhaps matching TRBD1 (5 bases). This CDR3 contains 12 residues. The germline V gene has CDR1 MDHEN and CDR2 SYDVKM. V lost 5 bases, J lost 5 bases, and 9 bases lay in between.

The chain recombines TRBV5-1 with TRBJ2-7, with TRBD1 matching 10 bases. The CDR3 covers 15 residues. V trimming: 3 bases; J trimming: 0 bases; junction bases outside the gene matches: 3. Germline CDR1 is SGHRS and CDR2 is YFSETQ. The CDR3 loop is CASSSRDRGSYEQYF. In DNA, the CDR3 is TGCGCCAGCAGCTCCCGGGACAGGGGCTCCTACGAGCAGTACTTC. Variable domain in full (rest from reference TRBV5-1 and TRBJ2-7): KAGVTQTPRYLIKTRGQQVTLSCSPISGHRSVSWYQQTPGQGLQFLFEYFSETQRNKGNFPGRFSGRQFSNSRSEMNVSTLELGDSALYLCASSSRDRGSYEQYFGPGTRLTVT.

The V call is TRBV6-5, the J call TRBJ1-1; D call uncertain. CDR1 MNHEY and CDR2 SVGAGI come from the germline V gene. The CDR3 is 12 amino acids. V was trimmed by 8 bases and J by 5 bases, leaving 12 bases between them. The CDR3 spells CASAASGTEAFF. CDR3 nucleotide sequence: TGTGCCAGCGCGGCATCGGGGACTGAAGCTTTCTTT.

V is TRBV4-2 and J is TRBJ2-7, with TRBD1 identical over 8 bases. CDR1 is LGHNA and CDR2 is YNFKEQ in the germline V gene. V shed 3 bases, J shed 0 bases, and the junction held 13 bases outside the gene matches. This CDR3 comprises 18 residues. The CDR3 sequence: CASSHLPNTGGTSYEQYF. CDR3 DNA sequence: TGTGCCAGCAGCCACCTCCCTAATACAGGGGGGACCTCCTACGAGCAGTACTTC.

The J gene is TRBJ1-2, the V gene TRBV30; 7 nucleotides match TRBD1. V trimming: 0 bases; J trimming: 8 bases; junction bases outside the gene matches: 3. CDR3 length: 12 amino acids. Germline CDR1 GTSNPN, CDR2 SVGIG (reference sequence). CDR3 DNA: TGTGCCTGGAGTGTGGCAGGGGGAGGCTACACCTTC. Encoded protein: CAWSVAGGGYTF.

This chain joins TRBV4-1 and TRBJ2-2; 10 nucleotides agree with TRBD1. CDR1 is MGHRA, CDR2 YSYEKL, per germline. Trimming removed 1 base from V and 6 bases from J; junction bases left unmatched: 5. This CDR3 spans 16 amino acids. The CDR3 region is CASSQGQGANSGELFF. The CDR3 DNA follows: TGCGCCAGCAGCCAAGGACAGGGGGCAAACTCCGGGGAGCTGTTTTTT.

CDR3 loop: CASSSRDRGSTEAFF. In DNA, the CDR3 is TGTGCCAGCAGCAGCCGGGACAGAGGTTCCACTGAAGCTTTCTTT. V is TRBV6-5 and J is TRBJ1-1; 7 bases are a match to TRBD1. CDR3 length: 15 amino acids. Germline trimming cut 6 bases from V and 4 bases from J; bases unmatched to any gene: 11. Germline V gene sequence: CDR1 MNHEY, CDR2 SVGAGI.

The rearrangement links TRBV5-6 to TRBJ1-2, with D hard to call. The germline CDR1 and CDR2 sequences are SGHDT and YYEEEE. This CDR3 region has 11 residues. V lost 0 bases and J lost 13, with 10 bases in between. CDR3 nucleotide sequence: TGTGCCAGCAGCTTGGGACTTTCCCGCACCTTC. This translates into CASSLGLSRTF.

The rearrangement links TRBV7-9 to TRBJ1-2; D perhaps matches TRBD1 (6 bases). The CDR3 runs 13 residues. Between the trimmed V and J ends, which lost 10 bases and 4 bases, there was a span of 16 bases. Germline lookup yields CDR1 SEHNR and CDR2 FQNEAQ (reference sequence). The CDR3 sequence is CATSDSYLYGYTF. CDR3 coding DNA: TGTGCCACCTCGGACAGCTACCTCTATGGCTACACCTTC.

The V and J genes are TRBV4-1 and TRBJ2-1; D possibly corresponds to TRBD1 (7 bases). V was pared by 2 bases and J by 2 bases, with 13 bases between. This CDR3 spans 16 amino acids. CDR1 MGHRA and CDR2 YSYEKL come from the germline V gene. The CDR3 region has the DNA TGCGCCAGCAGCCAACCACAGGGGAGGACCTACAATGAGCAGTTCTTC. It yields the protein CASSQPQGRTYNEQFF.

About this clone: At one end, the junction sequence differs from germline, possibly due to a read error. The sample carries other DNA sequences with the same CDR3. The rearrangement joins TRBV19 to TRBJ1-6, with a possible D match to TRBD1 (6 bases). In germline, CDR1 is LNHDA, CDR2 SQIVND (reference sequence). The CDR3 loop spans 14 amino acids. CDR3 amino acids: CASSTTGPNSPLHF. The CDR3 region has the DNA TGTGCCAGTAGCACAACAGGGCCTAATTCACCCCTACACTTT. Full variable domain (missing parts from reference TRBV19 and TRBJ1-6): DGGITQSPKYLFRKEGQNVTLSCEQNLNHDAMYWYRQDPGQGLRLIYYSQIVNDFQKGDIAEGYSVSREKKESFPLTVTSAQKNPTAFYLCASSTTGPNSPLHFGNGTRLTVT.

V is TRBV30 and J is TRBJ1-6; 7 bases line up with TRBD1. This CDR3 is built from 14 residues. J lost 10 bases, V lost 0 bases, and 6 bases had no gene match. Germline CDR1 GTSNPN, CDR2 SVGIG (reference sequence). The CDR3 region is CAWSVLAGGSPLHF. The CDR3 region has the DNA TGTGCCTGGAGTGTACTCGCAGGGGGATCACCCCTCCACTTT.

CDR3 coding DNA: TGTGCCAGCTCACCAAAATCGGGGACAGGGATTGCTTTCTTT. Translating gives CASSPKSGTGIAFF. J is TRBJ1-1 and V is TRBV18; 9 bases agree with TRBD1. The CDR3 is 14 residues long. The V gene's germline CDR1 is KGHSH and CDR2 LQKENI. The V gene end was trimmed by 2 bases and the J gene end by 11 bases; junction bases not matched to a gene: 9.

V usage is TRBV6-5 and J usage is TRBJ2-5; TRBD1 matches at 8 bases. Per germline, CDR1 MNHEY and CDR2 SVGAGI. Unmatched junction bases numbered 4, after V lost 5 bases and J lost 2 bases. The CDR3 has 14 amino acids. The CDR3 DNA reads as TGTGCCAGCAGTAAGGACAGGGTTCAAGAGACCCAGTACTTC. Residues: CASSKDRVQETQYF.

V and J are TRBV4-1 and TRBJ1-2; no definite D call. The ends were cut back, 4 bases at V and 3 bases at J, with 21 bases in the middle. CDR3 length equals 17 residues. Germline CDR1 reads MGHRA; CDR2 reads YSYEKL. The CDR3 sequence is CASSPQVRRAGDYGYTF. CDR3 DNA sequence: TGCGCCAGCAGCCCCCAGGTTCGAAGGGCGGGAGACTATGGCTACACCTTC.

The V gene is TRBV6-5, the J gene TRBJ1-1; maybe TRBD1 (5 bases). The CDR3 is 14 amino acids. Trimming shortened V by 3 bases and J by 5 bases, and 13 bases separated the two germline ends. Per germline, CDR1 MNHEY and CDR2 SVGAGI. CDR3 sequence reads: CASSYSRGSTEAFF. CDR3 in DNA: TGTGCCAGCAGTTATAGTAGGGGTAGTACTGAAGCTTTCTTT.

The rearrangement joins TRBV7-3 to TRBJ2-2; 10 positions match TRBD2. CDR3 length: 17 residues. CDR1 and CDR2 from the germline V gene are SGHTA and FQGTGA. The V and J ends lost 5 bases and 5 bases, in that order; junction bases with no gene match: 11. In DNA form, the CDR3 reads TGTGCCAGCAGCCCCCCCTTCGGTAGCGGGAGGACCGGGGAGCTGTTTTTT. Translated, it gives CASSPPFGSGRTGELFF.

V is TRBV18 and J is TRBJ2-5; TRBD1 aligns across 7 bases. Germline values: CDR1 KGHSH, CDR2 LQKENI. The length of the CDR3 is 16 residues. With 0 bases clipped from V and 0 bases from J, the junction kept 4 bases outside the gene matches. CDR3 nucleotide sequence: TGTGCCAGCTCACCACCATCGGACAGGTACCAAGAGACCCAGTACTTC. Translation gives CASSPPSDRYQETQYF.

The chain recombines TRBV11-2 with TRBJ1-2, with 9 bases fitting TRBD1. The length of the CDR3 is 19 residues. CDR1 SGHAT and CDR2 FQNNGV come from the germline V gene. After removal of 4 bases from V and 4 bases from J, the junction contained 19 bases not matched to a gene. The CDR3 here is CASSSIQRGTGRSSYGYTF. In nucleotides, the CDR3 is TGTGCCAGCAGCTCGATCCAACGCGGGACAGGGCGGTCGTCCTATGGCTACACCTTC.

The chain carries TRBV6-1 and TRBJ2-7, with D possibly being TRBD1 (6 bases). The V end lost 6 bases, the J end lost 6 bases, and 15 bases lay between the germline ends. The CDR3 consists of 13 residues. Per the germline V gene, CDR1 is MNHNS and CDR2 is SASEGT. CDR3 region: CASRKIQDSEQYF. The DNA of the CDR3 is TGTGCCAGCAGGAAAATACAGGACAGCGAGCAGTACTTC.

The V call is TRBV7-9, the J call TRBJ2-7; perhaps TRBD2 as D (6 bases). Trimming left V 3 bases short and J 2 bases short, with 11 bases between. Germline V gene lookup returns CDR1 SEHNR and CDR2 FQNEAQ (reference sequence). CDR3 length: 14 amino acids. CDR3 sequence: CASSLGGRAYEQYF. The DNA of the CDR3 is TGTGCCAGCAGCTTGGGGGGACGGGCCTACGAGCAGTACTTC. The full variable domain, with the rest looked up from reference TRBV7-9 and TRBJ2-7, is DTGVSQNPRHKITKRGQNVTFRCDPISEHNRLYWYRQTLGQGPEFLTYFQNEAQLEKSRLLSDRFSAERPKGSFSTLEIQRTEQGDSAMYLCASSLGGRAYEQYFGPGTRLTVT.

The rearrangement joins TRBV9 to TRBJ2-1, with TRBD2 matching over 7 bases. The CDR3 consists of 14 residues. With 0 bases clipped from V and 8 bases from J, the junction kept 5 bases outside the gene matches. Germline assignment: CDR1 SGDLS and CDR2 YYNGEE. As DNA, the CDR3 is TGTGCCAGCAGCGTAGGACCCACTAGCGATGAGCAGTTCTTC. Translated: CASSVGPTSDEQFF.

The V and J genes are TRBV7-9 and TRBJ1-4; TRBD1 matches 9 bases. V was pared by 10 bases and J by 2 bases, with 5 bases of the junction left unmatched. CDR3 length equals 14 residues. Germline lookup yields CDR1 SEHNR and CDR2 FQNEAQ (reference sequence). The CDR3 DNA reads TGTGCCATCCGGACAGGGGCTACTAATGAAAAACTGTTTTTT. Its translation is CAIRTGATNEKLFF.

The chain uses TRBV5-4 and TRBJ2-2; the match to TRBD2 covers 12 bases. The CDR3 is 16 residues long. V gave up 0 bases and J gave up 4 bases; unmatched junction bases: 1. Germline V gives CDR1 SGHNT, CDR2 YYREEE (reference sequence). The chain's CDR3 is CASSLGGLAGTGELFF. CDR3 in DNA: TGTGCCAGCAGCTTGGGGGGACTAGCGGGCACCGGGGAGCTGTTTTTT.